This paragraph covers one T cell receptor beta chain sequence. This study enrolled people aged roughly 18 to 90 from around 25 US geographic areas. Generated by immunoSEQ multiplex PCR, the TCRdb table keeps only in-frame clones and is missing some. The table lists roughly 150,000 clones, roughly 80% of them singletons, with about 5.3% in the top ten. The sample belongs to a study of blood T cell repertoires in COVID-19. V lost 4 bases, J lost 5 bases, and 7 bases stayed unmatched. The CDR3 is 16 amino acids. Germline lookup yields CDR1 SGHRS and CDR2 YFSETQ. The sequence came from a woman aged 35 to 49 with acute COVID-19. Material: PBMCs or T cells enriched from blood (not recorded which). The gene calls are TRBV5-1 and TRBJ2-3, with 13 bases that match TRBD2. CDR3 bases: TGCGCCAGCAGCCCACAGGGACTAGCGGGACTAGATACGCAGTATTTT. As protein: CASSPQGLAGLDTQYF.